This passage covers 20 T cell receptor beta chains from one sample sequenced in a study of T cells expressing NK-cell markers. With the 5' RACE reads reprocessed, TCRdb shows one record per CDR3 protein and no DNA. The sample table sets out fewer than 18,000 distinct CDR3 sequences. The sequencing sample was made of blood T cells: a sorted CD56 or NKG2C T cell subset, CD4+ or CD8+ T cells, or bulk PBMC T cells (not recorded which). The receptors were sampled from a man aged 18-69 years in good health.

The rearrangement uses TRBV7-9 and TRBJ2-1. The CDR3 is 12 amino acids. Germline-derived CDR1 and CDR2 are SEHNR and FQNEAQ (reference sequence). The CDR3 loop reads CASSLGYNEQFF.

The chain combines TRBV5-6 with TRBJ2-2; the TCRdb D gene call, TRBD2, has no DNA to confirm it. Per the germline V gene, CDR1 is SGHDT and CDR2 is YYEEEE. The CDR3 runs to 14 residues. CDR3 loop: CASSRRGTTGELFF.

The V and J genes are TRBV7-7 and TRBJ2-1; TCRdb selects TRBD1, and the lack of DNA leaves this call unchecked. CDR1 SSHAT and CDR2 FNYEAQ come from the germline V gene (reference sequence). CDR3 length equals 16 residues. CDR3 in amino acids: CASSVAQGQGYNEQFF.

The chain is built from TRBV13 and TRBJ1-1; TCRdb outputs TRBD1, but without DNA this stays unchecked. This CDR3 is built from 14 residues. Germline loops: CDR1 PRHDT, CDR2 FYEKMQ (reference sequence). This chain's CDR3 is CASSLGGGNTEAFF.

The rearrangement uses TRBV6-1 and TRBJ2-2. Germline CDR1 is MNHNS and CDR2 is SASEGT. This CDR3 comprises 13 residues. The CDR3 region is CASSDRRVGELFF.

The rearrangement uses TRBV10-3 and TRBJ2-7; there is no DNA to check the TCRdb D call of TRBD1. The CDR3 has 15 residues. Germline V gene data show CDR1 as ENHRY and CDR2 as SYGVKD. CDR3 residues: CAIGTGGVRSYEQYF.

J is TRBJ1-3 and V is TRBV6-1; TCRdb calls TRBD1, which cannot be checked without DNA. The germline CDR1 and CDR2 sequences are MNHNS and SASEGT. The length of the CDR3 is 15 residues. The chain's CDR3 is CASVSRDRSGNTIYF.

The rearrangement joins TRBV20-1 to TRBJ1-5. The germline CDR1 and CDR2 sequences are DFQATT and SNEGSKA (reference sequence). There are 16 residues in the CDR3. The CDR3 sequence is CSARSMRGAHNQPQHF.

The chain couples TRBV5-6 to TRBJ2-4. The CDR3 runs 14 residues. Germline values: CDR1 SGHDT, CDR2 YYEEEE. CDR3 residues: CASSFLLAKNIQYF.

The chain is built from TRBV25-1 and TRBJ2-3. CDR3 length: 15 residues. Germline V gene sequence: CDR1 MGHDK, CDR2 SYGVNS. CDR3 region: CASSEFGSSTDTQYF.

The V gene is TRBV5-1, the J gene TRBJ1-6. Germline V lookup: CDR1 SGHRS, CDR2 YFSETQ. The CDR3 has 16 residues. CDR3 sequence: CASSLIPGLKDSPLHF. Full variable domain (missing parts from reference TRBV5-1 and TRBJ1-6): KAGVTQTPRYLIKTRGQQVTLSCSPISGHRSVSWYQQTPGQGLQFLFEYFSETQRNKGNFPGRFSGRQFSNSRSEMNVSTLELGDSALYLCASSLIPGLKDSPLHFGNGTRLTVT.

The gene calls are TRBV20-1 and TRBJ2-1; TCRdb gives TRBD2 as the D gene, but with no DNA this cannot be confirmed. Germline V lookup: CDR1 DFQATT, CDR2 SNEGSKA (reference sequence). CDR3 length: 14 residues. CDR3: CSASTGTIYNEQFF.

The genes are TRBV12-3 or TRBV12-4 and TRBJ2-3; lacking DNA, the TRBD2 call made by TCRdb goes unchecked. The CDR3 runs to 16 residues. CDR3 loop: CASSQWAGGPKDTQYF.

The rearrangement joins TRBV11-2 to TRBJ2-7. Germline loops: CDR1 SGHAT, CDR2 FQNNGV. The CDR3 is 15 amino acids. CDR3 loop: CASSLVMAGVYEQYF.

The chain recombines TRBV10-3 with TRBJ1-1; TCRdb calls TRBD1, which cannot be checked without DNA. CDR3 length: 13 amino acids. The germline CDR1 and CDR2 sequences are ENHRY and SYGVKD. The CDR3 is CATRQGADTEAFF.

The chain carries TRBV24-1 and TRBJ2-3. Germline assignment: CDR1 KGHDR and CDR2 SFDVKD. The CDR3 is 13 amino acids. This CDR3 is CATSDSSEDTQYF.

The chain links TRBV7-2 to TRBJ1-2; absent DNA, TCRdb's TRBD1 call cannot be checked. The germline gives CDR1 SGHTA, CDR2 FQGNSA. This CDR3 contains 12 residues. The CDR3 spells CASSRDRDGYTF. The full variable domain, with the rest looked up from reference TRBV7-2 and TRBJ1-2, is GAGVSQSPSNKVTEKGKDVELRCDPISGHTALYWYRQSLGQGLEFLIYFQGNSAPDKSGLPSDRFSAERTGGSVSTLTIQRTQQEDSAVYLCASSRDRDGYTFGSGTRLTVV.

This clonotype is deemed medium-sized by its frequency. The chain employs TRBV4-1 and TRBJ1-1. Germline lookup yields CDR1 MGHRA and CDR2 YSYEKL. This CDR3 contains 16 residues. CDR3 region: CASSQDRTFLYVEAFF.

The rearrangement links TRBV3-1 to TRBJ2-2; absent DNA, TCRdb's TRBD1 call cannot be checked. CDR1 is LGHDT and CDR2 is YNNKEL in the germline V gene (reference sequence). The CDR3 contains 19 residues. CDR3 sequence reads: CASSQVIRRQGANTGELFF.

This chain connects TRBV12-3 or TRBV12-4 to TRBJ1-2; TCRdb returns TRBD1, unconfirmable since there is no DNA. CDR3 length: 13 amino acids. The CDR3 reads CASSAGTAYGYTF.